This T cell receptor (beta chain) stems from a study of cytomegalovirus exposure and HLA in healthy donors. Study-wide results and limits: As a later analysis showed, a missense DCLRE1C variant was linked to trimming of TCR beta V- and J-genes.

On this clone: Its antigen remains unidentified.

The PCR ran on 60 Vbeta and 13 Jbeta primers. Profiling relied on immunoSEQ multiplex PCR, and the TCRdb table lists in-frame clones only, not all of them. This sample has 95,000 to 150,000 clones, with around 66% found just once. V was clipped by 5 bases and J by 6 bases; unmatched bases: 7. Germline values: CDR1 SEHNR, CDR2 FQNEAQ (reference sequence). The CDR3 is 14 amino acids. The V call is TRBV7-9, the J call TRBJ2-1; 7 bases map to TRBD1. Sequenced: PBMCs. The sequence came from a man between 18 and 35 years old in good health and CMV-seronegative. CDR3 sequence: CASSDRVGFNEQFF. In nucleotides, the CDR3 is TGTGCCAGCAGCGACAGGGTTGGGTTCAATGAGCAGTTCTTC.